These 28 T cell receptor beta chains were all obtained from the same sample, sequenced in a study of cytomegalovirus exposure and HLA in healthy donors. PCR involved 60 Vbeta and 13 Jbeta primers. Sequenced by immunoSEQ multiplex PCR; TCRdb stores in-frame clones only, minus some. The sample consists of roughly 120,000 clones, 70% to 80% of them appearing once. Sequencing input: PBMCs. These receptors came from a woman aged 18 to 35 in good health and CMV-seronegative.

The J gene is TRBJ2-7, the V gene TRBV28; 12 nucleotides match TRBD1. CDR1 and CDR2 (germline): MDHEN, SYDVKM. V shed 2 bases, J shed 7 bases, and the junction held 9 bases outside the gene matches. The CDR3 extends over 16 amino acids. CDR3 coding DNA: TGTGCCAGCAGTTTAGGGGACAGGGGGCCCAAAGGGGAGCAGTACTTC. Protein sequence: CASSLGDRGPKGEQYF.

The chain uses TRBV6-1 and TRBJ1-1; TRBD1 matches at 9 bases. The CDR3 runs 15 residues. V shed 7 bases, J shed 0 bases, and the junction held 6 bases outside the gene matches. The germline gives CDR1 MNHNS, CDR2 SASEGT. The CDR3 DNA is TGTGCCAGCAAGGACAGGGGAGGAGTGAACACTGAAGCTTTCTTT. Its translation: CASKDRGGVNTEAFF.

There are a few counts of this clone. The chain has TRBV6-5 and TRBJ2-5, with D uncertain. CDR3 size: 14 residues. Trimming cost V 3 bases and J 2 bases, with 10 bases left between them. Looked up from germline, CDR1 is MNHEY and CDR2 is SVGAGI. The CDR3 sequence: CASSYGPGQETQYF. The CDR3 nucleotides read TGTGCCAGCAGTTATGGTCCAGGTCAAGAGACCCAGTACTTC.

The rearrangement joins TRBV7-8 to TRBJ1-1; a weak D match, TRBD1 (5 bases). There are 13 residues in the CDR3. The germline CDR1 and CDR2 sequences are SGHVS and FQNEAQ. V was shortened by 5 bases and J by 4 bases, with 11 bases between the two germline ends. CDR3 DNA sequence: TGTGCCAGCAGCCGAGACAGAGCCACTGAAGCTTTCTTT. Translated, it gives CASSRDRATEAFF.

The V and J genes are TRBV7-9 and TRBJ1-1, with 8 bases identical to TRBD1. Germline CDR1 is SEHNR and CDR2 is FQNEAQ (reference sequence). This CDR3 is built from 13 residues. With V trimmed by 5 bases and J by 3 bases, 2 bases remained unmatched. The CDR3 is CASSLTGDTEAFF. In DNA form, the CDR3 reads TGTGCCAGCAGCCTGACAGGGGACACTGAAGCTTTCTTT.

This chain connects TRBV28 to TRBJ1-2; no firm D call. This CDR3 has 11 amino acids. Germline CDR1 MDHEN, CDR2 SYDVKM. The V and J ends lost 8 bases and 0 bases respectively, with 4 bases between them. CDR3 nucleotides: TGTGCCAGCGACTCTAACTATGGCTACACCTTC. It yields the protein CASDSNYGYTF.

The chain links TRBV29-1 to TRBJ2-1; unclear D gene. Trimming cost V 7 bases and J 4 bases, with 14 bases left between them. The CDR3 is made up of 13 amino acids. Germline V lookup: CDR1 SQVTM, CDR2 ANQGSEA. This CDR3 reads CSAPRQEYNEQFF. The CDR3 nucleotides are TGCAGCGCCCCCAGGCAGGAATACAATGAGCAGTTCTTC.

About this clone: The junction differs from germline at one of its ends, possibly a read error. The V call is TRBV5-1, the J call TRBJ1-1, with a possible D match to TRBD1 (6 bases). Germline V gene lookup returns CDR1 SGHRS and CDR2 YFSETQ. This CDR3 is built from 17 residues. The DNA for the CDR3 is TGCGCCAGCAGCTTGGGGGGGCCCCTTGGAGTAAACACTGAAGCCTTCTTT. It yields the protein CASSLGGPLGVNTEAFF.

V gene TRBV19 combines with J gene TRBJ1-1, with a possible D match to TRBD1 (6 bases). The CDR3 has 13 residues. V was shortened by 7 bases and J by 4 bases, with 13 bases between the two germline ends. Germline loops: CDR1 LNHDA, CDR2 SQIVND (reference sequence). The CDR3 sequence: CASTLDRSTEAFF. The CDR3, as DNA: TGTGCCAGTACCCTAGACAGGAGCACTGAAGCTTTCTTT.

The chain couples TRBV27 to TRBJ2-7; TRBD1 might be the D (6 bases). The germline V gene has CDR1 MNHEY and CDR2 SMNVEV (reference sequence). Trimming shortened V by 5 bases and J by 2 bases, and 10 bases separated the two germline ends. The CDR3 is made up of 13 amino acids. The CDR3 region has the DNA TGTGCCAGCAGTCAGGGGCCCACCTACGAGCAGTACTTC. Amino acid sequence: CASSQGPTYEQYF.

V and J are TRBV19 and TRBJ1-5, with 7 bases matching TRBD1. This CDR3 is built from 15 residues. J lost 3 bases, V lost 7 bases, and 9 bases had no gene match. Germline V gene lookup returns CDR1 LNHDA and CDR2 SQIVND (reference sequence). CDR3 DNA: TGTGCCAGTATATACGCAGGGGGTGTCAATCAGCCCCAGCATTTT. Translating gives CASIYAGGVNQPQHF.

The CDR3 DNA follows: TGTGCCAGCAGCACCGGAGAGACCCAGTACTTC. Translation: CASSTGETQYF. The genes are TRBV9 and TRBJ2-5; no reliable D call. The V and J ends lost 4 bases and 4 bases respectively, with 5 bases between them. This CDR3 spans 11 amino acids. Germline V gene sequence: CDR1 SGDLS, CDR2 YYNGEE.

V is TRBV6-4 and J is TRBJ2-1, with D perhaps matching TRBD1 (8 bases). The CDR3 spans 14 residues. The V gene's germline CDR1 is MRHNA and CDR2 SNTAGT. V lost 8 bases, J lost 6 bases, and 17 bases lay in between. In nucleotides, the CDR3 is TGTGCCAGCTCTTACAGGGGGGGTTCCAATGAGCAGTTCTTC. It encodes CASSYRGGSNEQFF.

This clone was seen only a few times. The rearrangement uses TRBV11-2 and TRBJ2-1; a weak D match, TRBD1 (6 bases). The CDR3 extends over 19 amino acids. V lost 5 bases, J lost 0 bases, and 23 bases lay in between. CDR1 is SGHAT and CDR2 is FQNNGV in the germline V gene. The CDR3 DNA reads TGTGCCAGCAGCCATTACTCCGGACAGTTATCGAGCTCCTACAATGAGCAGTTCTTC. Translation: CASSHYSGQLSSSYNEQFF.

The rearrangement uses TRBV7-9 and TRBJ2-1; 8 bases map to TRBD2. Germline V gives CDR1 SEHNR, CDR2 FQNEAQ (reference sequence). This CDR3 is built from 18 residues. With V trimmed by 5 bases and J by 7 bases, 19 bases remained unmatched. DNA for the CDR3: TGTGCCAGCAGCCTCCCCCGGCGGCTAGCGGGCATCCTAAATGAGCAGTTCTTC. Protein sequence: CASSLPRRLAGILNEQFF.

This rearrangement joins TRBV30 to TRBJ2-7; D may be TRBD2 (5 bases). V dropped 3 bases and J dropped 1 base, with 10 bases sitting between them. CDR3 length: 13 residues. CDR1 GTSNPN and CDR2 SVGIG come from the germline V gene (reference sequence). CDR3 region: CAWRARGSYEQYF. CDR3 coding DNA: TGTGCCTGGAGGGCCCGGGGATCCTACGAGCAGTACTTC.

The gene calls are TRBV5-1 and TRBJ1-4; 7 bases are a match to TRBD1. Trimming cost V 2 bases and J 0 bases; bases outside gene matches: 13. Germline CDR1 is SGHRS and CDR2 is YFSETQ. The CDR3 contains 19 residues. In DNA form, the CDR3 reads TGCGCCAGCAGCTTACGTCCAGGGGGGCGGAGGACAACTAATGAAAAACTGTTTTTT. It translates to CASSLRPGGRRTTNEKLFF.

The gene calls are TRBV2 and TRBJ2-7, with 7 bases aligning to TRBD1. This CDR3 has 12 amino acids. CDR1 SNHLY and CDR2 FYNNEI come from the germline V gene. The V segment lost 11 bases and the J segment 0 bases; nucleotides outside the gene matches: 4. The DNA of the CDR3 is TGTGCCGTAGGGGACAGCTCCTACGAGCAGTACTTC. Translating it yields CAVGDSSYEQYF.

The chain combines TRBV28 with TRBJ1-1; tentatively, D is TRBD1 (6 bases). Germline CDR1 reads MDHEN; CDR2 reads SYDVKM. V was cut by 2 bases and J by 3 bases, with 13 bases left in between. The CDR3 totals 15 residues. CDR3 nucleotide sequence: TGTGCCAGCAGTTTAACCAGGGGATTGGACACTGAAGCTTTCTTT. Translated: CASSLTRGLDTEAFF. The full variable domain, rest sourced from reference TRBV28 and TRBJ1-1, is DVKVTQSSRYLVKRTGEKVFLECVQDMDHENMFWYRQDPGLGLRLIYFSYDVKMKEKGDIPEGYSVSREKKERFSLILESASTNQTSMYLCASSLTRGLDTEAFFGQGTRLTVV.

This rearrangement joins TRBV29-1 to TRBJ2-5; 7 bases map to TRBD2. There are 11 residues in the CDR3. J lost 4 bases, V lost 8 bases, and 4 bases had no gene match. Per germline, CDR1 SQVTM and CDR2 ANQGSEA. The DNA for the CDR3 is TGCAGCTGGGGGGAGGGAGAGACCCAGTACTTC. Translating it yields CSWGEGETQYF.

CDR3 in DNA: TGTGCCATCAGTGAGGGGACTGGAGGGGCGAGTAATAAACTGTTTTTT. Protein sequence: CAISEGTGGASNKLFF. The rearrangement links TRBV10-3 to TRBJ1-4; weak D call: TRBD1 (5 bases). Per the germline V gene, CDR1 is ENHRY and CDR2 is SYGVKD. V was clipped by 2 bases and J by 11 bases, with 21 bases between them. The length of the CDR3 is 16 residues.

This chain uses TRBV5-4 with TRBJ2-3, with D unresolved. V was pared by 0 bases and J by 0 bases, with 5 bases between. The CDR3 loop spans 14 amino acids. Germline loops: CDR1 SGHNT, CDR2 YYREEE (reference sequence). The CDR3 here is CASSLGSSTDTQYF. The CDR3 coding sequence is TGTGCCAGCAGCTTGGGTAGTAGCACAGATACGCAGTATTTT.

CDR3 loop: CASGQTPNTEAFF. CDR3 DNA sequence: TGTGCCAGCGGCCAAACGCCTAACACTGAAGCTTTCTTT. The chain links TRBV7-9 to TRBJ1-1, with D uncertain. CDR3 length equals 13 residues. Germline CDR1 and CDR2: SEHNR and FQNEAQ (reference sequence). Trimming shortened V by 8 bases and J by 2 bases, and 12 bases separated the two germline ends. The entire variable domain, with the rest obtained from reference TRBV7-9 and TRBJ1-1, is as follows: DTGVSQNPRHKITKRGQNVTFRCDPISEHNRLYWYRQTLGQGPEFLTYFQNEAQLEKSRLLSDRFSAERPKGSFSTLEIQRTEQGDSAMYLCASGQTPNTEAFFGQGTRLTVV.

This sequence joins TRBV30 and TRBJ1-3; TRBD1 is a possible D gene (5 bases). V dropped 2 bases and J dropped 0 bases, with 8 bases sitting between them. Germline assignment: CDR1 GTSNPN and CDR2 SVGIG (reference sequence). The CDR3 runs to 14 residues. In DNA form, the CDR3 reads TGTGCCTGGAGTAGGGGTAGCTCTGGAAACACCATATATTTT. Its translation: CAWSRGSSGNTIYF.

The rearrangement uses TRBV15 and TRBJ2-5, with D unresolved. Trimming cost V 0 bases and J 1 base, with 18 bases left between them. The CDR3 covers 18 residues. CDR1 and CDR2 from the germline V gene are LNHNV and YYDKDF (reference sequence). The CDR3 region is CATSRDNPVGSVQETQYF. CDR3 in DNA: TGTGCCACCAGCAGAGATAACCCCGTAGGCAGCGTCCAAGAGACCCAGTACTTC.

CDR3 region: CASSPGRGPEAFF. The CDR3 nucleotides read TGTGCCAGCAGCCCCGGGCGGGGGCCTGAAGCTTTCTTT. This rearrangement joins TRBV5-6 to TRBJ1-1, with D perhaps matching TRBD1 (6 bases). The germline gives CDR1 SGHDT, CDR2 YYEEEE. The CDR3 is 13 residues long. Between the trimmed V and J ends, which lost 4 bases and 6 bases, there was a span of 13 bases. Supplemented by reference TRBV5-6 and TRBJ1-1, the full variable domain reads DAGVTQSPTHLIKTRGQQVTLRCSPKSGHDTVSWYQQALGQGPQFIFQYYEEEERQRGNFPDRFSGHQFPNYSSELNVNALLLGDSALYLCASSPGRGPEAFFGQGTRLTVV.

The rearrangement links TRBV15 to TRBJ1-4, with D uncertain. Germline V CDR1 and CDR2: LNHNV, YYDKDF (reference sequence). Trimming stripped 4 bases from V and 6 bases from J, with 9 bases between. This CDR3 comprises 13 residues. The CDR3 loop reads CATSKPPDEKLFF. CDR3 nucleotide sequence: TGTGCCACCAGCAAACCTCCAGATGAAAAACTGTTTTTT.

This clone was recorded a few times. This chain uses TRBV6-1 with TRBJ1-1; 9 bases are a match to TRBD1. V lost 4 bases to trimming and J lost 10 bases; unmatched junction nucleotides: 10. The CDR3 has 14 amino acids. Germline-derived CDR1 and CDR2 are MNHNS and SASEGT. CDR3 region: CASSGPGQGLSAFF. The CDR3 DNA follows: TGTGCCAGCAGTGGTCCGGGACAGGGTCTCTCAGCTTTCTTT.